The 9 T cell receptor beta chains below come from one sample, sequenced in a study of blood T cell repertoires in COVID-19. TCRdb keeps only in-frame clones here, not all; method: immunoSEQ multiplex PCR. The profile shows some 300,000 clones, more than 85% of them singletons. The sequenced material came from peripheral blood. The receptors stem from a man between 65 and 79 years old with acute or convalescent COVID-19.

The sample holds a few counts of this clone. The chain couples TRBV4-3 to TRBJ2-7; no clear D. V dropped 0 bases and J dropped 3 bases, with 12 bases sitting between them. Germline V gene sequence: CDR1 LGHNA, CDR2 YSLEER. The CDR3 is 15 amino acids. In DNA, the CDR3 is TGCGCCAGCAGCCAAGAATTAGTGCCTAGCTACGAGCAGTACTTC. It codes for CASSQELVPSYEQYF.

The chain employs TRBV19 and TRBJ2-1; 7 nucleotides agree with TRBD2. Germline trimming cut 7 bases from V and 4 bases from J; bases unmatched to any gene: 10. The V gene's germline CDR1 is LNHDA and CDR2 SQIVND (reference sequence). The CDR3 runs to 15 residues. The CDR3: CASNPWGGIYNEQFF. The CDR3 nucleotides read TGTGCCAGTAACCCATGGGGGGGGATATACAATGAGCAGTTCTTC.

V usage is TRBV25-1 and J usage is TRBJ1-5; 7 bases are shared with TRBD1. V dropped 5 bases and J dropped 7; count of bases not matched to a gene: 11. The germline V gene has CDR1 MGHDK and CDR2 SYGVNS. The CDR3 sequence is 15 residues long. CDR3 protein: CASSLEGATEQPQHF. CDR3 nucleotide sequence: TGTGCCAGCAGTCTCGAGGGGGCTACGGAGCAGCCCCAGCATTTT.

J is TRBJ2-5 and V is TRBV5-1, with TRBD2 matching over 7 bases. V lost 4 bases, J lost 4 bases, and 10 bases stayed unmatched. The CDR3 sequence is 15 residues long. Per the germline V gene, CDR1 is SGHRS and CDR2 is YFSETQ. As DNA, the CDR3 is TGCGCCAGCAGCCCCGGCACGGGAGGATCAGAGACCCAGTACTTC. Its translation: CASSPGTGGSETQYF.

This clone was recorded only once. The chain combines TRBV7-2 with TRBJ2-3, with D uncertain. Germline CDR1 SGHTA, CDR2 FQGNSA. The V end was cut by 7 bases, the J end by 0 bases, with 11 bases between. This CDR3 region has 14 residues. The CDR3 DNA is TGTGCCAGCAACCAGCGATTTAGCACAGATACGCAGTATTTT. Translating gives CASNQRFSTDTQYF.

This clone turned up a few times. The V and J genes are TRBV7-2 and TRBJ2-7; 10 positions match TRBD2. The J segment lost 5 bases and the V segment lost 4 bases, leaving 8 bases of the junction unmatched. CDR1 and CDR2 from the germline V gene are SGHTA and FQGNSA. This CDR3 contains 15 residues. CDR3 in DNA: TGTGCCAGCAGCTCTAGCGGGAGAAGTGTTAACGAGCAGTACTTC. Translating gives CASSSSGRSVNEQYF. The full variable domain, completed using reference TRBV7-2 and TRBJ2-7, is GAGVSQSPSNKVTEKGKDVELRCDPISGHTALYWYRQSLGQGLEFLIYFQGNSAPDKSGLPSDRFSAERTGGSVSTLTIQRTQQEDSAVYLCASSSSGRSVNEQYFGPGTRLTVT.

The rearrangement joins TRBV30 to TRBJ1-4; possible D gene TRBD1, 6 bases. Trimming pared 1 base from V and 8 bases from J, leaving 11 bases between. The CDR3 spans 13 residues. Germline loops: CDR1 GTSNPN, CDR2 SVGIG (reference sequence). The DNA of the CDR3 is TGTGCCTGGAGTGGACAGGTTGGAGAAAAACTGTTTTTT. It codes for CAWSGQVGEKLFF.

The genes are TRBV29-1 and TRBJ2-1; D is unresolved. This CDR3 region has 14 residues. Germline CDR1 reads SQVTM; CDR2 reads ANQGSEA. Deletions cut 4 bases from V and 0 bases from J, with 10 bases between. For the CDR3, the DNA is TGCAGCGTTGTATCAGTCAGCTCCTACAATGAGCAGTTCTTC. It specifies CSVVSVSSYNEQFF.

V and J are TRBV27 and TRBJ2-1; D is uncertain. Germline V CDR1 and CDR2: MNHEY, SMNVEV (reference sequence). Trimming removed 5 bases at V and 7 bases at J, with 12 bases between. This CDR3 is 13 amino acids long. This CDR3 is CASSALILNEQFF. CDR3 DNA sequence: TGTGCCAGCAGTGCGCTGATTTTGAATGAGCAGTTCTTC.